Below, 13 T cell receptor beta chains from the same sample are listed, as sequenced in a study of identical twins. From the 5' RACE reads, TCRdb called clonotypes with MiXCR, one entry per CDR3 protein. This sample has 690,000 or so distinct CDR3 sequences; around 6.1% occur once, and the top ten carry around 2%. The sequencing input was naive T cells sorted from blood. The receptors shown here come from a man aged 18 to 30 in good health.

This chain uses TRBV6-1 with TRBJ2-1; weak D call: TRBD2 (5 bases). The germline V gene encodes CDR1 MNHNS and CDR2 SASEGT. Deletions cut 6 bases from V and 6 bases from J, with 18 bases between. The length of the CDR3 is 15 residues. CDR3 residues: CASRLGPLSRNEQFF. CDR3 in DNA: TGTGCCAGCAGACTAGGGCCCCTTTCCCGCAATGAGCAGTTCTTC.

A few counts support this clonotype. CDR3 protein: CASSLMPNTEAFF. The CDR3 region has the DNA TGTGCCAGCAGTTTAATGCCGAACACTGAAGCTTTCTTT. The chain carries TRBV28 and TRBJ1-1; D is undetermined. The V and J ends lost 2 bases and 1 base respectively, with 5 bases between them. The CDR3 is 13 residues long. CDR1 is MDHEN, CDR2 SYDVKM, per germline.

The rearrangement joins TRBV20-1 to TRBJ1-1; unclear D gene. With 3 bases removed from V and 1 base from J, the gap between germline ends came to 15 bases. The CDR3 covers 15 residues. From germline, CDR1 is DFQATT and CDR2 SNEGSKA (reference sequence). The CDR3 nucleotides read TGCAGTGCTAGGGAGAACAGACCAGGGAACACTGAAGCTTTCTTT. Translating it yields CSARENRPGNTEAFF.

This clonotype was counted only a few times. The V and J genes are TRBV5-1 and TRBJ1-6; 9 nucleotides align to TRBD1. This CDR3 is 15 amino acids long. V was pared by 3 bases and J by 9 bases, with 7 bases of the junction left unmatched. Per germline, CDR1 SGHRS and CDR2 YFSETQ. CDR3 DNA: TGCGCCAGCAGCTGGGACAGGGCTTTAGGTTCACCCCTCCACTTT. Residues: CASSWDRALGSPLHF.

The CDR3 DNA reads TGCAGTGCTAGAAAGGGACAGGGGCCCCCAGGGTATGGCTACACCTTC. Protein: CSARKGQGPPGYGYTF. This chain connects TRBV20-1 to TRBJ1-2; 10 bases line up with TRBD1. V shed 2 bases, J shed 5 bases, and the junction held 11 bases outside the gene matches. This CDR3 is built from 16 residues. Germline CDR1 DFQATT, CDR2 SNEGSKA (reference sequence).

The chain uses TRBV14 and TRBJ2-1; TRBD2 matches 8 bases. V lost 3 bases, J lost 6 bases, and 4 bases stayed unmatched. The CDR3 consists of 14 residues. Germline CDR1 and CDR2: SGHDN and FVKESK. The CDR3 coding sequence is TGTGCCAGCAGCCACCGGACTAGCACCAATGAGCAGTTCTTC. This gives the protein CASSHRTSTNEQFF.

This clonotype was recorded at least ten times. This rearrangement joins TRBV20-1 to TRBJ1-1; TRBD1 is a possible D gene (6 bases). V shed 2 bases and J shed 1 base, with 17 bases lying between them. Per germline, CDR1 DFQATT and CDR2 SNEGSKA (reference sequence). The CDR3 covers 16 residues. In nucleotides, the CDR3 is TGCAGTGCTAGACCCCCTAGGGGGATAGGGAACACTGAAGCTTTCTTT. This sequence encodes CSARPPRGIGNTEAFF.

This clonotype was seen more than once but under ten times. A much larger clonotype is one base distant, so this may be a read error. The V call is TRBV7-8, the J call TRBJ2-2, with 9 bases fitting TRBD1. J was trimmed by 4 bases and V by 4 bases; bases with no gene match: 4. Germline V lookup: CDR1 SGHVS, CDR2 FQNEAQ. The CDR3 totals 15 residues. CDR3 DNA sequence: TGTGCCAGCAGCTCCGGGACAGGGATCACCGGGGAGCTGTTTTTT. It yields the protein CASSSGTGITGELFF.

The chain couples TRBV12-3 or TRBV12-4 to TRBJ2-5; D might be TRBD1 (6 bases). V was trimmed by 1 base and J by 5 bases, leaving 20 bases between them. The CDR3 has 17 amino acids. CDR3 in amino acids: CASSLGDWTVMGETQYF. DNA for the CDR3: TGTGCCAGCAGTTTAGGTGACTGGACAGTCATGGGGGAGACCCAGTACTTC.

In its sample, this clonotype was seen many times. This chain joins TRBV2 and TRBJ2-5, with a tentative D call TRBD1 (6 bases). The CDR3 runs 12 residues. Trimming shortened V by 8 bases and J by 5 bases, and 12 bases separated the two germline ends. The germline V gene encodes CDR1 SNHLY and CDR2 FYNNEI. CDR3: CASEQGWETQYF. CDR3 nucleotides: TGTGCCAGCGAACAGGGCTGGGAGACCCAGTACTTC.

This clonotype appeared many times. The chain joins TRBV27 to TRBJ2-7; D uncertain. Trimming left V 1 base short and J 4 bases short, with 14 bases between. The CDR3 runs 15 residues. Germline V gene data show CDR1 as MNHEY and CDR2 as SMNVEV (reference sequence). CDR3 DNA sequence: TGTGCCAGCAGTTTATTTGGTCCAATTGGATACGAGCAGTACTTC. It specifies CASSLFGPIGYEQYF.

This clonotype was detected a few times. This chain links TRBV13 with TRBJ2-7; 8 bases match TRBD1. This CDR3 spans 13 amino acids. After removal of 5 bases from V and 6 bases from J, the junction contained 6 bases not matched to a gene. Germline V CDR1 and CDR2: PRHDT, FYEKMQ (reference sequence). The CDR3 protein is CASSGQGTGEQYF. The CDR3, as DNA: TGTGCCAGCAGCGGACAGGGAACTGGCGAGCAGTACTTC.

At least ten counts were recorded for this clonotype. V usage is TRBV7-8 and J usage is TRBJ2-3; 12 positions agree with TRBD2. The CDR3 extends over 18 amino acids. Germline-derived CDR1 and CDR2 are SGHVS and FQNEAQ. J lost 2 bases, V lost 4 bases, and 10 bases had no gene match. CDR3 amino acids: CASSSPLTSGRLTDTQYF. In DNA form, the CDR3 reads TGTGCCAGCAGCTCCCCACTGACTAGCGGGAGACTCACAGATACGCAGTATTTT.